The 9 T cell receptor beta chains below all came from one sample that was sequenced in a study of technical replicates of blood from a few donors. This table comes from immunoSEQ multiplex PCR, and its TCRdb copy is limited to in-frame clones, with some not included. The profile shows about 66,000 clones, 95% to 97% of them singletons. Sequenced sample: T cells isolated from PBMCs. The receptors here all came from a human donor in good health.

This chain connects TRBV25-1 to TRBJ1-2, with D unclear. The CDR3 is 16 residues long. V gave up 1 base and J gave up 4 bases, with 16 bases separating them. Germline V gene sequence: CDR1 MGHDK, CDR2 SYGVNS. CDR3 nucleotides: TGTGCCAGCAGTGAATCAGGTACCACGGTCCTCTATGGCTACACCTTC. Translation gives CASSESGTTVLYGYTF.

The rearrangement joins TRBV9 to TRBJ2-3; 9 bases align to TRBD2. V shed 2 bases, J shed 6 bases, and the junction held 10 bases outside the gene matches. The germline V gene encodes CDR1 SGDLS and CDR2 YYNGEE. The CDR3 contains 16 residues. The CDR3 region has the DNA TGTGCCAGCAGCGTCCTACAAGCGGGAGGCAGGGATACGCAGTATTTT. Protein sequence: CASSVLQAGGRDTQYF.

The chain is built from TRBV6-5 and TRBJ1-4; maybe TRBD1 (5 bases). Germline CDR1 reads MNHEY; CDR2 reads SVGAGI. The length of the CDR3 is 13 residues. V lost 2 bases and J lost 5, with 6 bases in between. The CDR3 coding sequence is TGTGCCAGCAGTTACAACAGGAATGAAAAACTGTTTTTT. Its translation: CASSYNRNEKLFF.

The chain carries TRBV7-6 and TRBJ2-1, with 7 bases aligning to TRBD2. This CDR3 is built from 16 residues. Germline CDR1 and CDR2: SGHVS and FNYEAQ. J gave up 7 bases and V 1 base, and 10 bases lay outside the gene matches. CDR3: CASSLEGQRGGNEQFF. CDR3 sequence (DNA): TGTGCCAGCAGCTTAGAGGGCCAGCGGGGAGGGAATGAGCAGTTCTTC.

J is TRBJ2-7 and V is TRBV7-2; D ambiguous. The CDR3 runs to 15 residues. Germline CDR1 and CDR2: SGHTA and FQGNSA. V was clipped by 3 bases and J by 1 base, with 13 bases between them. This CDR3 reads CASSFRQTLSYEQYF. CDR3 bases: TGTGCCAGCAGCTTTCGGCAGACTCTTTCCTACGAGCAGTACTTC.

V gene TRBV19 combines with J gene TRBJ2-1, with TRBD2 identical over 9 bases. The length of the CDR3 is 17 residues. The V and J ends lost 2 bases and 7 bases, in that order; junction bases with no gene match: 12. The germline V gene encodes CDR1 LNHDA and CDR2 SQIVND (reference sequence). The CDR3 protein is CASSILAGPLNPNEQFF. DNA of the CDR3: TGTGCCAGTAGTATACTAGCGGGGCCGCTAAACCCGAATGAGCAGTTCTTC.

The rearrangement uses TRBV11-2 and TRBJ2-3; D uncertain. Between the trimmed V and J ends, which lost 10 bases and 5 bases, there was a span of 16 bases. This CDR3 region has 13 residues. Per germline, CDR1 SGHAT and CDR2 FQNNGV. The CDR3 loop reads CATSQYSEDTQYF. The CDR3 nucleotides read TGTGCCACCTCCCAATATTCAGAAGATACGCAGTATTTT.

The V call is TRBV30, the J call TRBJ1-1; no clear D. The germline V gene encodes CDR1 GTSNPN and CDR2 SVGIG (reference sequence). Trimming took 2 bases from V and 0 from J, leaving 7 bases between them. CDR3 size: 13 residues. CDR3 DNA sequence: TGTGCCTGGAGTAAAGCATTGAACACTGAAGCTTTCTTT. Encoded protein: CAWSKALNTEAFF.

V gene TRBV29-1 combines with J gene TRBJ2-7, with a possible D match to TRBD1 (5 bases). The V gene lost 0 bases and the J gene lost 8 bases, with 17 bases spanning the gap. There are 14 residues in the CDR3. Germline V gene data show CDR1 as SQVTM and CDR2 as ANQGSEA. CDR3: CSVEEHDDSRQQYF. The CDR3 DNA is TGCAGCGTTGAAGAACACGACGACAGCCGACAGCAGTACTTC.